A selection of T cell receptor beta chains follows, all from one sample in a study of CDR3 diversity in severe acne. MiXCR was run by TCRdb on the PCR reads, yielding one entry per CDR3 protein. The sample lists roughly 100,000 distinct CDR3 sequences; roughly half were seen once. The sample comprised blood. These receptors were obtained from a male donor with acne. Both conserved end residues are part of each CDR3. Each record gives: J gene, V gene, CDR3 protein.

J gene: TRBJ2-4; V gene: TRBV4-1; CDR3 protein: CASSQATRAGWDKNIQYF
J gene: TRBJ2-6; V gene: TRBV7-9; CDR3 protein: CASSLGGAGANVLTF
J gene: TRBJ1-6; V gene: TRBV15; CDR3 protein: CATSSAGQGPLHF
J gene: TRBJ2-7; V gene: TRBV25-1; CDR3 protein: CASSEYEKTYEQYF
J gene: NA; V gene: TRBV7-2; CDR3 protein: CASSQTGPTYNEQFF
J gene: TRBJ2-1; V gene: TRBV7-6; CDR3 protein: CASSLRLAGVIGEQFF
J gene: TRBJ2-7; V gene: TRBV11-2; CDR3 protein: CASSPWATGFPYEQYF
J gene: TRBJ2-5; V gene: TRBV7-2; CDR3 protein: CASSRGGEETQYF
J gene: TRBJ2-5; V gene: TRBV12-5; CDR3 protein: CASGPVVPGTGGETQYF
J gene: TRBJ1-4; V gene: TRBV6-4; CDR3 protein: CASSDSQDRGGKLFF
J gene: TRBJ1-5; V gene: TRBV6-1; CDR3 protein: CASSEGRLAYSNQPQHF
J gene: TRBJ2-2; V gene: TRBV6-4; CDR3 protein: CASSEDSTGELFF
J gene: TRBJ1-3; V gene: TRBV19; CDR3 protein: CASTPRGGTGGFGNTIYF
J gene: TRBJ1-1; V gene: TRBV5-1; CDR3 protein: CASREGTFGAEAFF
J gene: TRBJ2-7; V gene: TRBV3-1; CDR3 protein: CASSPTGPYEQYF
J gene: TRBJ2-5; V gene: TRBV7-6; CDR3 protein: CASSPGLGTGQETQYF
J gene: TRBJ2-3; V gene: TRBV7-6; CDR3 protein: CASSPTSGRASDTQYF
J gene: TRBJ1-2; V gene: TRBV6-6; CDR3 protein: CASIPIDRVDLADGYTF